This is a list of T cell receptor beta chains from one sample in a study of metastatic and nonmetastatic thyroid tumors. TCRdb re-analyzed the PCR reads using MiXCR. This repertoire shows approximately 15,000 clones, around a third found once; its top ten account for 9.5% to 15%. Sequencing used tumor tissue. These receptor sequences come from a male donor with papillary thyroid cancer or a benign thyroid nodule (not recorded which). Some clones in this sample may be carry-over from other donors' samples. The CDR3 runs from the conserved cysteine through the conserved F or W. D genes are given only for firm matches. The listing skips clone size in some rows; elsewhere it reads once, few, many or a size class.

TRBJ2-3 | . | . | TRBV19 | TGTGCCAGTAAACAGGGACGTACAGATACGCAGTATTTT | CASKQGRTDTQYF
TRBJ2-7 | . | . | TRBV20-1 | TGCAGTGCCACACCCCGGGACAACTCCTACGAGCAGTACTTC | CSATPRDNSYEQYF
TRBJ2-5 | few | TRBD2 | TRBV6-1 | TGTGCCAGCAACGGTAGAGCGGGAGTAGGAGAGACCCAGTACTTC | CASNGRAGVGETQYF
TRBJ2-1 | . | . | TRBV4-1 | TGCGCCAGCAGCCAAGTGGGACACCGCTCCTACAATGAGCAGTTCTTC | CASSQVGHRSYNEQFF
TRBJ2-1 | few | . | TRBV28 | TGTGCCAGCAGCTCCCGATCCGGTTGGAATGAGCAGTTCTTC | CASSSRSGWNEQFF
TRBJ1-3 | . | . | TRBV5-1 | TGCGCCAGCAGCTTGGATGGGTTCCTCTCTGGAAACACCATATATTTT | CASSLDGFLSGNTIYF
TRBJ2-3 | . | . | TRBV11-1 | TGTGCCACCGGCCAGGGGGGGGGGCCGACAGATACGCAGTATTTT | CATGQGGGPTDTQYF
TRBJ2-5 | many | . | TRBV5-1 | TGCGCCAGCAGCTTGGTAGGGGTATTGGGAGAGACCCAGTACTTC | CASSLVGVLGETQYF
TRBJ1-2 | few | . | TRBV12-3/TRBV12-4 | TGTGCCAGCAGTTTAAGTTCAGGGACTAACTATGGCTACACCTTC | CASSLSSGTNYGYTF
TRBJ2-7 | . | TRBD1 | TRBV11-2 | TGTGCCAGCAGCTTAGGGACAGGGGGCGCGCAGTACTTC | CASSLGTGGAQYF
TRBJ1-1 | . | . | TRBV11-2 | TGTGCCAGCAGCGGTGACAGGAACACTGAAGCTTTCTTT | CASSGDRNTEAFF
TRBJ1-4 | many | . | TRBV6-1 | TGTGCCAGCAACCCAACGGCGGGGATAGGTCTTGAAAAACTGTTTTTT | CASNPTAGIGLEKLFF
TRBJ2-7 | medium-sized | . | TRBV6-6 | TGTGCCAGCAGTTACTCAGGGGCCTACGAGCAGTACTTC | CASSYSGAYEQYF
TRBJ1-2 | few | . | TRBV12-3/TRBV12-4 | TGTGCCAGCACCCTTGGGGATGTCTACACCTTC | CASTLGDVYTF
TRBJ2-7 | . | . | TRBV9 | TGTGCCAGCAGCGTACTCTCAGACAGCTACGAGCAATACTTC | CASSVLSDSYEQYF
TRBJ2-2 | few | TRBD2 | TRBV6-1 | TGTGCCAGCAGTACGGGACTAGAGACCGGGGAGCTGTTTTTT | CASSTGLETGELFF
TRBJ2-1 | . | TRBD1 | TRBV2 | TGTGCCAGCAGTGGAACCGGGACAGGGGCTTATGAGCAGTTCTTC | CASSGTGTGAYEQFF
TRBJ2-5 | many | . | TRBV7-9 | TGTGCCAGCAGCCCAATGGGGCAAGCAGAGACCCAGTACTTC | CASSPMGQAETQYF
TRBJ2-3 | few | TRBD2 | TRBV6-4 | TGTGCCAGCAGTGACGGGACTAGCGGGAGCACAGATACGCAGTATTTT | CASSDGTSGSTDTQYF
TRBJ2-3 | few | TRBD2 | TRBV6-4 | TGTGCCAGCAGTCGACTAGCGGGAGAAACAGATACGCAGTATTTT | CASSRLAGETDTQYF
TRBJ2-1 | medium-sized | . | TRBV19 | TGTGCCAGTAGTATTGTTAGGCTGGCCTACAATGAGCAGTTCTTC | CASSIVRLAYNEQFF
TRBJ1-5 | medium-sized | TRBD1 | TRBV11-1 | TGTGCCAGCAGCTTAGCGCAAGGAGGGGGCGTGGAGCAGCCCCAGCATTTT | CASSLAQGGGVEQPQHF
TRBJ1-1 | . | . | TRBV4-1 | TGCGCCAGCAATCTCGGGGGGAACACTGAAGCTTTCTTT | CASNLGGNTEAFF
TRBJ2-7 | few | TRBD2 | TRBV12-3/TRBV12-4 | TGTGCCATCAAACCAAGCGGGAGTCGTGGCGAGCAGTACTTC | CAIKPSGSRGEQYF
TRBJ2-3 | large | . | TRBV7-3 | TGTGCCAGCAGCTCGACCGACTCGAACACAGATACGCAGTATTTT | CASSSTDSNTDTQYF
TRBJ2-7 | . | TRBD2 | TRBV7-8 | TGTGCCAGCGGCTTAAAGCGGGAAGGCTACGAGCAGTACTTC | CASGLKREGYEQYF
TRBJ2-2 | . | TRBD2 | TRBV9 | TGTGCCAGCAGCGTAGGCCTAGCGGGAGTTCTAGGGGAGCTGTTTTTT | CASSVGLAGVLGELFF
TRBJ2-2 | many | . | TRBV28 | TGTGCCAGCAGTCCGGCGGGAAGGAACACCGGGGAGCTGTTTTTT | CASSPAGRNTGELFF
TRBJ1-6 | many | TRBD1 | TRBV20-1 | TGCAGTGCTACAGGGGGCGGTTCCCCCTATAATTCACCCCTCCACTTT | CSATGGGSPYNSPLHF
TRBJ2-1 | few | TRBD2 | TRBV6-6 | TGTGCCAGCAGTTTTATTAGCGGGAGGGCCGATAATGAGCAGTTCTTC | CASSFISGRADNEQFF
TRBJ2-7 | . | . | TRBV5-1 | TGCGCCAGCAGCCCCTTCCGTGTTAACGAGCAGTACTTC | CASSPFRVNEQYF
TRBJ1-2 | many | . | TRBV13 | TGTGCCAGCAGCCCGACCGCAGGGCGCGACTATGGCTACACCTTC | CASSPTAGRDYGYTF
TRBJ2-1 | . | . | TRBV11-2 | TGTGCCAGCAGCTTATATAGTCCGGGGCTAGCTGGAGTCGTTAATGAGCAGTTCTTC | CASSLYSPGLAGVVNEQFF
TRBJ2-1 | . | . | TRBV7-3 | TGTGCCAGCAGCTTAAGGTACGTTTACAATGAGCAGTTCTTC | CASSLRYVYNEQFF
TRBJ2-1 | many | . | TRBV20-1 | TGCAGTGCTAGTCGCTTGAATGAGCAGTTCTTC | CSASRLNEQFF
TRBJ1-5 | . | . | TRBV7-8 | TGTGCCAGCAGCTTCGGGGTGGTGCCCCAGCATTTT | CASSFGVVPQHF
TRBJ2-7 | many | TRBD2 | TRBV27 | TGTGCCAGCAGTCGCATAGCGGGAGGGCAGTACGAGCAGTACTTC | CASSRIAGGQYEQYF
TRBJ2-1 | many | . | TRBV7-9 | TGTGCCAGCAGCTCGGGGGTTAGCGGCAATGAGCAGTTCTTC | CASSSGVSGNEQFF
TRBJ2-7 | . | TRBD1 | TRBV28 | TGTGCCAGCAGTTTGAACGGACAGGGAACCTACGAGCAGTACTTC | CASSLNGQGTYEQYF
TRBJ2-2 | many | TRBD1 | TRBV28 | TGTGCCAGCAGTTACGGACAGGGGGTCACCGGGGAGCTGTTTTTT | CASSYGQGVTGELFF
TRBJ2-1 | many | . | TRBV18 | TGTGCCAGCTCCCCCGACGAGGACTCCCCCAATGAGCAGTTCTTC | CASSPDEDSPNEQFF
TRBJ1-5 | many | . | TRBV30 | TGTGCCTGGAGTGTAGGAAAGTCCCTGGCAGGCAATCAGCCCCAGCATTTT | CAWSVGKSLAGNQPQHF
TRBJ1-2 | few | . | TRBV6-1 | TGTGCCAGCACCGAGGGCGTACAGGGCTATGGCTGCACCTTC | CASTEGVQGYGCTF